This T cell receptor (beta chain) was documented in a study of a mutant IDH1 vaccine in newly diagnosed glioma. Across the whole study: Before enrollment, patients got radiotherapy alone, temozolomide alone, or mostly the combination.

V was pared by 4 bases and J by 5 bases, with 23 bases between. Germline CDR1 and CDR2: GTSNPN and SVGIG (reference sequence). This CDR3 is 16 amino acids long. Of note for this clone: The antigen remains undetermined.

TCRdb's copy holds only in-frame clones and misses some; the assay was immunoSEQ multiplex PCR. The table shows under 35,000 clones, with more than 65% occurring only once. Described time point: week 35, safety follow-up. Doses consisted of 300 ug of mutant IDH1 20-mer peptide each, paired with topical imiquimod. The receptor was isolated from a man over 45 with glioma. The rearrangement uses TRBV30 and TRBJ1-2; D gene uncertain. The source was PBMCs, collected from a glioma patient whose treatment included an IDH1 peptide vaccine. The CDR3 DNA reads TGTGCCTGGACACGCCCGGGTACTTTAGGGAATTATGGCTACACCTTC. Protein product: CAWTRPGTLGNYGYTF.